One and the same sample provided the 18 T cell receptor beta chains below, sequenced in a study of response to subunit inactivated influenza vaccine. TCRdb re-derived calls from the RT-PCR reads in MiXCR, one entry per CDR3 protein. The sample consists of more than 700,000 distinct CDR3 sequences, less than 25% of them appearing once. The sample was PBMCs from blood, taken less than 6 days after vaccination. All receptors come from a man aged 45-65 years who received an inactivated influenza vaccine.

This CDR3 reads CASSFVGQETQYF. CDR3 DNA: TGTGCCAGCAGCTTTGTCGGTCAAGAGACCCAGTACTTC. The rearrangement joins TRBV7-6 to TRBJ2-5, with no clear D. CDR3 size: 13 residues. In germline, CDR1 is SGHVS, CDR2 FNYEAQ. V was cut by 3 bases and J by 2 bases, with 7 bases left in between.

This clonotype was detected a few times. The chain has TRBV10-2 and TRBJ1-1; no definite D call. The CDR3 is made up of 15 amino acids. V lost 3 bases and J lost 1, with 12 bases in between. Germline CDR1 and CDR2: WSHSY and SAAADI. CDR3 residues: CASSDGSTWNTEAFF. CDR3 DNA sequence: TGCGCCAGCAGTGACGGATCGACGTGGAACACTGAAGCTTTCTTT.

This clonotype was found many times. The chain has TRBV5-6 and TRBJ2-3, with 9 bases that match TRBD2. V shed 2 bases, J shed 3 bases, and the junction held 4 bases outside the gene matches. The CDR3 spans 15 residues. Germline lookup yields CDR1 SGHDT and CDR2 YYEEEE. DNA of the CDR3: TGTGCCAGCAGCTTCGGGACTAGCCTAACAGATACGCAGTATTTT. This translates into CASSFGTSLTDTQYF.

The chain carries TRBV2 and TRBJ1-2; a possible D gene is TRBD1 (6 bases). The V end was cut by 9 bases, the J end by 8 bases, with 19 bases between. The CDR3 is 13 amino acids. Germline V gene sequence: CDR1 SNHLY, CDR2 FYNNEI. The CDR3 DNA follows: TGTGCCAGTAAAATAGAAGGGGGAAACGGCTACACCTTC. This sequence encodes CASKIEGGNGYTF. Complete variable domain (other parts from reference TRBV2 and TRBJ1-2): EPEVTQTPSHQVTQMGQEVILRCVPISNHLYFYWYRQILGQKVEFLVSFYNNEISEKSEIFDDQFSVERPDGSNFTLKIRSTKLEDSAMYFCASKIEGGNGYTFGSGTRLTVV.

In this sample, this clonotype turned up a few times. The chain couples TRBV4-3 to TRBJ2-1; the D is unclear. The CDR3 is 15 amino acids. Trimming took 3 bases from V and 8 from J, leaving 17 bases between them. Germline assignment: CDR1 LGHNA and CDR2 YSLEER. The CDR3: CASSQGFTVGDEQFF. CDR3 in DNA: TGCGCCAGCAGCCAGGGGTTTACTGTTGGTGATGAGCAGTTCTTC.

CDR3 loop: CASSITGPPSEFF. CDR3 DNA: TGTGCCAGCAGTATCACAGGACCGCCGAGTGAGTTCTTC. The rearrangement links TRBV28 to TRBJ2-1, with D possibly being TRBD1 (5 bases). This CDR3 has 13 residues. Germline CDR1 and CDR2: MDHEN and SYDVKM. V lost 5 bases and J 14 bases, leaving 19 bases between the germline ends.

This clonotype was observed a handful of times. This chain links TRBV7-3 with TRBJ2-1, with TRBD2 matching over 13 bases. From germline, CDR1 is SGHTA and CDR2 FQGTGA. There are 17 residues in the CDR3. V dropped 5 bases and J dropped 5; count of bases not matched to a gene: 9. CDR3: CASSPLPGLAGNNEQFF. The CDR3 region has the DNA TGTGCCAGCAGCCCGCTACCGGGACTAGCGGGAAACAATGAGCAGTTCTTC.

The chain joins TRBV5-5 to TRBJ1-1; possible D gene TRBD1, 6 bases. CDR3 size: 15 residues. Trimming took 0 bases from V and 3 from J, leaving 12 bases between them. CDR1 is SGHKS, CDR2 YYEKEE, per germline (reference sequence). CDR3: CASSLVYRDDTEAFF. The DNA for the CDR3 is TGTGCCAGCAGCTTGGTCTACAGGGATGACACTGAAGCTTTCTTT.

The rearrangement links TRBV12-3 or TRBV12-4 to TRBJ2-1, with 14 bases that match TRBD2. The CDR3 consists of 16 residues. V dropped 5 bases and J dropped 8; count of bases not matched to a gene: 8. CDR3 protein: CASSGGLAGVPDEQFF. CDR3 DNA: TGTGCCAGCAGTGGGGGACTAGCGGGAGTTCCCGATGAGCAGTTCTTC.

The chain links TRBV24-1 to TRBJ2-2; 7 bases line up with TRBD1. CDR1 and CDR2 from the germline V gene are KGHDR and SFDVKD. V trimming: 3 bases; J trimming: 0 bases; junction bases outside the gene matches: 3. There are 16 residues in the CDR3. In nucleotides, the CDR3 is TGTGCCACCAGTGATCGGACAGGTTCGAACACCGGGGAGCTGTTTTTT. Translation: CATSDRTGSNTGELFF.

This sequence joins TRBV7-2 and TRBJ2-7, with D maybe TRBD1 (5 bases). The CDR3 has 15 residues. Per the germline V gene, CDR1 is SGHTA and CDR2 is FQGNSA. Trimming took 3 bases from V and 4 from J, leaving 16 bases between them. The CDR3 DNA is TGTGCCAGCAGCTTTGGACACACTTCTCTTTACGAGCAGTACTTC. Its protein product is CASSFGHTSLYEQYF.

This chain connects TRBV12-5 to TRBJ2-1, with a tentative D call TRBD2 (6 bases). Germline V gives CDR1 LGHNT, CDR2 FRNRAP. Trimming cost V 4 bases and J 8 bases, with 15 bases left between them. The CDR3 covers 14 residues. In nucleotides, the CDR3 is TGTGCTAGTGGTTCGGGGGTTAACAGCGATGAGCAGTTCTTC. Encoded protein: CASGSGVNSDEQFF.

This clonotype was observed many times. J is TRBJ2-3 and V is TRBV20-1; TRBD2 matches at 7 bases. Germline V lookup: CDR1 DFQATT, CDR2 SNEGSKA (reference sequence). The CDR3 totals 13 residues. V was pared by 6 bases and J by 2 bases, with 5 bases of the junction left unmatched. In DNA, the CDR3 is TGCAGTGCAAACGGGGGGATCACAGATACGCAGTATTTT. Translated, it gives CSANGGITDTQYF.

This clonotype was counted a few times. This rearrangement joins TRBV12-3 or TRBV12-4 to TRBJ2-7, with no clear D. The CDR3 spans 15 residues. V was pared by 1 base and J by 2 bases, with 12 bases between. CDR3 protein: CASSLDSRPPYEQYF. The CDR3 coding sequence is TGTGCCAGCAGTTTAGACTCGCGACCCCCCTACGAGCAGTACTTC.

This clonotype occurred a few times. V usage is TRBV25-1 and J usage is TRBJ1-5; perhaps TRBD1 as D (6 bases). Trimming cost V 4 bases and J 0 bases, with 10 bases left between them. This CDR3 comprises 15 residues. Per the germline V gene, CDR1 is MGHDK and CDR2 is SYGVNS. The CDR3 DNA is TGTGCCAGCAGTGGGGGACACTTTAGCAATCAGCCCCAGCATTTT. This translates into CASSGGHFSNQPQHF.

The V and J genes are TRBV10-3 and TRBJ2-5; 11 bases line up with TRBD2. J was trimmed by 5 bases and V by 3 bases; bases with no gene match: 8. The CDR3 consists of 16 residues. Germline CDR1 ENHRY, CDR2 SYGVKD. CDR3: CAISETLAGGLETQYF. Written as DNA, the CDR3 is TGTGCCATCAGTGAAACCTTAGCGGGGGGGCTGGAGACCCAGTACTTC.

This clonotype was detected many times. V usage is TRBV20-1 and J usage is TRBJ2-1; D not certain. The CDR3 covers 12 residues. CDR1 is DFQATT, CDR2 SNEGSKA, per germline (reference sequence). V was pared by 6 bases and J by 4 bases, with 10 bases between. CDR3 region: CSASSSYNEQFF. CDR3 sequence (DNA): TGCAGTGCGTCTTCATCATACAATGAGCAGTTCTTC.

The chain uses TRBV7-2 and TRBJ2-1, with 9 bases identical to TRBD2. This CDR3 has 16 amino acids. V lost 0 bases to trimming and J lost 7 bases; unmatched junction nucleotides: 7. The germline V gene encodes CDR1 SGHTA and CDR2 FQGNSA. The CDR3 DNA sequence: TGTGCCAGCAGCTTAGCGGGCGGGGGGGTGTCAAATGAGCAGTTCTTC. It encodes CASSLAGGGVSNEQFF.